This T cell receptor (beta chain) was sequenced in a study of blood T cells in healthy people across ages (dated by TCRdb to 2014 to 2015). In terms of the full investigation: In model experiments, template switching captured roughly one uniquely barcoded TCR beta cDNA molecule for every two T cells. To track age-related changes in TCR beta repertoire diversity, the study relied on deep sequencing normalized with unique cDNA molecular identifiers. Using the same blood draw, the study looked at two additional independent replicas of 1 million unique cDNA reads for two donors, one aged 18 to 30 and the other aged 80 or older. The donors were divided into four age groups: young (average around 16 years), middle-aged (roughly 42), aged (about 62) and long-lived (about 90). The study at large found these results: Because the CMV infection status of the donors was unknown, age-related changes in expanded clonotypes may potentially have been confounded. The percentage of naive T cells measured by flow cytometry correlated strongly with observed TCR beta diversity. As age increased, observed TCR beta diversity per million T cells dropped in a roughly linear way, and a significant reduction was already evident by age about 36. Total diversity estimates from one million sequenced T cells were considered lower bounds and underestimates. Since profiling was done on bulk unsorted PBMCs, naive and antigen-experienced compartments could not be conclusively compared. Compared with the aged group, the long-lived group had more naive CD4+ T cells, fewer expanded clones and increased TCR diversity, a pattern suggesting age selection.

There are 16 amino acids in the CDR3, from cysteine to phenylalanine inclusive. The entry retains the CDR3 DNA only, 48 bases that are in frame from base 1. Via the germline V gene, CDR1 is SNHLY and CDR2 FYNNEI. The roughly 38 donors, aged about 6 to 100 years, were systemically healthy Caucasian individuals from Russia. Each donor gave approximately 9.3 milliliters of peripheral blood, collected into EDTA-treated Vacutainer tubes. Ficoll-Paque density-gradient centrifugation was used to isolate PBMCs, with at least 7 million per sample. Trizol reagent was used to extract total RNA from PBMCs, with at least 6 micrograms per sample. The percentages of naive CD45RAhigh/CD27high T cells were determined by flow cytometry on a PBMC aliquot from every donor. Comments on this clonotype: It has no known antigen specificity. No qualities accompany the bases; no much larger clone lies one base away.

Libraries came from 5' RACE. Sequencing instrument: Illumina HiSeq 2500. A second 7 to 11 cycle PCR used a sample-barcoded 5' primer and a J-beta primer mix. A template-switch 5' adaptor carrying 12 random nucleotides introduced a unique molecular identifier onto each TCR beta cDNA molecule. Each sample yielded at least 2.5 million CDR3-containing paired-end reads. First-strand cDNA synthesis was performed from all RNA using the Mint cDNA synthesis kit, with priming by a TRBC-specific oligonucleotide. After uracil-DNA glycosylase treatment, a first 18-cycle PCR used universal primers M1SS and BC2_uni_R on all cDNA. Per the source publication's procedure: For normalization, 1 million high-quality reads were randomly selected from each sample, with every read carrying a distinct molecular identifier. Reads sharing molecular identifiers were discarded rather than binned into consensus sequences. MiTCR, run with a Q25 quality threshold and the strictest error-elimination algorithm, handled CDR3 identification, clonotype clustering and error correction. A nonparametric unseen species model using Euler transformation provided a lower-bound estimate of total TCR beta diversity. TCRdb reran the public reads through fastp at Q25 and MiXCR, keeping productive beta chains. Entries are consolidated by CDR3 protein sequence, retaining the most common genes and DNA. The V and J calls, along with clone size, are taken from TCRdb and not from the paper's own processing. For this sample the table gives 780,000 or so distinct CDR3 sequences, of which 25% were detected only once. The ten top clones hold approximately 3.7% of the sample.

In addition, the sample was reused for a study of T cells of mothers and their children. According to the second study: Donors were nine systemically healthy Caucasian individuals: three mothers and their six children. cDNA synthesis consumed the entire amount of extracted RNA, loaded at around 1.5 ug RNA in each 15 ul reaction. Sample barcodes and 2-4 random nucleotides were added via the M1S primer in the second PCR. Each mother yielded over 9.5 million TCR beta CDR3 reads and each child 2.5 million to 3 million reads. Thymic selection shapes the output of TCR recombination in a similar way in related and unrelated pairs, and inherited differences have a minor effect. Normalized repertoire overlap was always found to be slightly, but never significantly, higher in related mother-child pairs than in unrelated mother-child pairs. No persistent microchimeric T cell clones were found, with a detection sensitivity of approximately 100 clones per million clonotypes. In the study, deep NGS was used to compare the TCR beta repertoires of mothers and children, and features distinguishing related mother-child pairs from unrelated individuals were sought. The mean age was 40 +/- 4 years for the mothers and approximately 11 +/- 4 years for the children. After adapter ligation was performed with NEBNext reagents, the libraries were sequenced on an Illumina HiSeq 2000 with 100+100 nt paired-end reads. To prevent cross-contamination, the mother and child libraries were prepared one month apart and sequenced in separate runs. Between roughly 450,000 and 2,200,000 distinct TCR beta clonotypes were identified per donor. Naive TCR beta clonotypes were estimated from low-frequency clonotypes matched to each donor's FACS-determined naive share, without sorting.

Sequences were obtained from blood. The receptor's source is a boy aged 5 to 17 in good health. This chain joins TRBV2 to TRBJ2-5, with 11 middle bases fitting TRBD2. Gene TRBJ2-7 matches the end of the DNA better, so the J call may be wrong. This receptor has the CDR3 CASIGSTSGVPYEQYF. In nucleotides, the sequence is TGTGCCAGCATTGGTTCGACTAGCGGGGTACCCTACGAGCAGTACTTC.